The sequence of this T cell receptor beta chain was determined in a study of HIV-infected children after antiretroviral therapy interruption. Sample treatment: PENTA 11 planned treatment interruption arm or continuous ART arm. Sorting from thawed PBMCs isolated naive CD4+ CD45RA+ CD45RO- T cells. Unique molecular identifiers were included in an RNA-based 3' RACE TCR library. TCRdb called the 3' RACE reads again in MiXCR, with one record for every CDR3 protein. The sample carries fewer than 100,000 distinct CDR3 sequences, approximately 6.9% recorded once. This clonotype was counted ten times or more. Its antigen is currently unknown. The CDR3 is 15 residues long. Germline V gene data show CDR1 as MDHEN and CDR2 as SYDVKM. V dropped 5 bases and J dropped 0 bases, with 11 bases sitting between them. Study-level findings and limits: Naive CD4+ Gini coefficient rose by interruption end, suggesting clonal expansion. After treatment interruption started, naive CD4+ CDR3 overlap across time points dropped.

Source: CD45RA+ CD4+ T cells from PBMCs, pooled from several time points, taken from a donor given antiretroviral therapy, either interrupted or continuous. As for subset: naive CD4+ CD45RA+ CD45RO- T cells. This receptor was taken from a pool of human donors with HIV. The rearrangement uses TRBV28 and TRBJ1-3, with D perhaps matching TRBD1 (5 bases). CDR3 DNA sequence: TGTGCCAGCAGTACCGGGCAGGGCTCTGGAAACACCATATATTTT. Translating it yields CASSTGQGSGNTIYF.